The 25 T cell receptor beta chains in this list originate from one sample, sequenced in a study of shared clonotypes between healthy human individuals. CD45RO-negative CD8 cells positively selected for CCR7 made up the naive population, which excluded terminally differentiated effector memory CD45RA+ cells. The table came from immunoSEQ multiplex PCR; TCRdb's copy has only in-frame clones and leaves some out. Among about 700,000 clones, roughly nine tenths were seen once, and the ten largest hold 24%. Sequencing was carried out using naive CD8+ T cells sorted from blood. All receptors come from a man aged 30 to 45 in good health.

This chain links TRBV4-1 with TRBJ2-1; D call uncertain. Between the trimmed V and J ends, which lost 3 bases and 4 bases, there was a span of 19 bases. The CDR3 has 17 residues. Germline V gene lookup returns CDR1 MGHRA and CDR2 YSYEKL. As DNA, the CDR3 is TGCGCCAGCAGCCACTCCTTCGAGGTGCAAGTATACAATGAGCAGTTCTTC. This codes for CASSHSFEVQVYNEQFF.

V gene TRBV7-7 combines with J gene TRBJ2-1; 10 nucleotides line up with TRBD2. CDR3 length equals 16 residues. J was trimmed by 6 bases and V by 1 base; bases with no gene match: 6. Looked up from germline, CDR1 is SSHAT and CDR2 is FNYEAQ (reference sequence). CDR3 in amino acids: CASSLESGRAFNEQFF. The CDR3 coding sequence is TGTGCCAGCAGCTTAGAGAGCGGGAGGGCCTTCAATGAGCAGTTCTTC.

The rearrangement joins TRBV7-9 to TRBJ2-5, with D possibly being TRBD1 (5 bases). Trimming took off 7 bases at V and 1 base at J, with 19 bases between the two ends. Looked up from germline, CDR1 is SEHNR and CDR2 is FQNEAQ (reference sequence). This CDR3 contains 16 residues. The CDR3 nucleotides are TGTGCCAGCAACCACCCTCTAGGGGCTTCCCAAGAGACCCAGTACTTC. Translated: CASNHPLGASQETQYF.

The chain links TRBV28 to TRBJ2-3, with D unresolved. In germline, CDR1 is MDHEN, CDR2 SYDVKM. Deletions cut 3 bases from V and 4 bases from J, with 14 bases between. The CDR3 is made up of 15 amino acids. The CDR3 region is CASSFFGPPPDTQYF. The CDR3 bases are TGTGCCAGCAGTTTTTTCGGGCCCCCCCCAGATACGCAGTATTTT.

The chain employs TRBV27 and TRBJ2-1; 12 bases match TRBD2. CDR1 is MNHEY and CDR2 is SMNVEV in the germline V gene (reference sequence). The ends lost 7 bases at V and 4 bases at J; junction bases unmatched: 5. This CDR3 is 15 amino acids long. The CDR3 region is CASTPLAGGYNEQFF. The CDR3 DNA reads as TGTGCCAGCACCCCACTAGCGGGAGGTTACAATGAGCAGTTCTTC.

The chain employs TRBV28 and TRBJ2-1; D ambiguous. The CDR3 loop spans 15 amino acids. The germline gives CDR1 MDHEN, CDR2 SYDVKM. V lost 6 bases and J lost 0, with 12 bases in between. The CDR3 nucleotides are TGTGCCAGCAGCGTAGACCCGAGCTCCTACAATGAGCAGTTCTTC. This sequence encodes CASSVDPSSYNEQFF.

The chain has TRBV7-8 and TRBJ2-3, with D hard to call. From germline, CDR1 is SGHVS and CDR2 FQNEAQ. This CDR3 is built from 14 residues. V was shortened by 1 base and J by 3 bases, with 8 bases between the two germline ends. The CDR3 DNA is TGTGCCAGCAGCTTAGGGGCCTCGACAGATACGCAGTATTTT. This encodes CASSLGASTDTQYF.

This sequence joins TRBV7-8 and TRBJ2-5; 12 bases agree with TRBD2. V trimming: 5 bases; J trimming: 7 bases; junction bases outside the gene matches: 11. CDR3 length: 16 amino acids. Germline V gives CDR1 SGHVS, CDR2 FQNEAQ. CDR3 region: CASSQELAGGQGTQYF. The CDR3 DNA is TGTGCCAGCAGCCAGGAACTAGCGGGAGGCCAGGGGACCCAGTACTTC.

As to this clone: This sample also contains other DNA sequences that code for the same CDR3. The chain's CDR3 is CSVVLAGGPYEQYF. The CDR3 DNA is TGCAGCGTGGTACTAGCGGGGGGCCCCTACGAGCAGTACTTC. The chain is built from TRBV29-1 and TRBJ2-7; the match to TRBD2 covers 12 bases. Per the germline V gene, CDR1 is SQVTM and CDR2 is ANQGSEA. CDR3 length: 14 amino acids. After removal of 6 bases from V and 2 bases from J, the junction contained 5 bases not matched to a gene.

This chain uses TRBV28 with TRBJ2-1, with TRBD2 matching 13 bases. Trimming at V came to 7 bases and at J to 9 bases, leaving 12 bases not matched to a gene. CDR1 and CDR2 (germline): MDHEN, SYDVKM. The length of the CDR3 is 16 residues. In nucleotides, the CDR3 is TGTGCCAGCACCATGATAGGACTAGCGGGAGTTCGTGAGCAGTTCTTC. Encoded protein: CASTMIGLAGVREQFF.

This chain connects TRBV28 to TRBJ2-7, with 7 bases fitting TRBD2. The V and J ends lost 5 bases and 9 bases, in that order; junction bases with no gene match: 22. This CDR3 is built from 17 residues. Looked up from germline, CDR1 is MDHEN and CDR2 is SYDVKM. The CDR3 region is CASSPRAGAGLVEGQYF. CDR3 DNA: TGTGCCAGCAGTCCCCGGGCGGGAGCGGGGCTAGTGGAAGGGCAGTACTTC.

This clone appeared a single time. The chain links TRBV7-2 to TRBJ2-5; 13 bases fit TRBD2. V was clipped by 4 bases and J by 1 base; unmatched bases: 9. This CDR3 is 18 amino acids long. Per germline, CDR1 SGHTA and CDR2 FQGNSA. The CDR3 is CASSSWTSGSLGQETQYF. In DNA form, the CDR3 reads TGTGCCAGCAGCTCCTGGACTAGCGGGAGTTTAGGCCAAGAGACCCAGTACTTC.

The CDR3 reads CASSLAGGSYEQYF. CDR3 DNA sequence: TGTGCCAGCAGCTTAGCAGGTGGCTCCTACGAGCAGTACTTC. This chain joins TRBV11-3 and TRBJ2-7; D gene uncertain. Deletions cut 1 base from V and 0 bases from J, with 7 bases between. Germline CDR1 reads SGHNT; CDR2 reads YENEEA. This CDR3 is 14 amino acids long.

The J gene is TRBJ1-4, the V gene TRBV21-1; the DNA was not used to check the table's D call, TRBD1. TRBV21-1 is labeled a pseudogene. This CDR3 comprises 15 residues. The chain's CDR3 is CASSKGWDRGEKLFF. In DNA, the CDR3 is TGTGCCAGCAGCAAAGGTTGGGACAGGGGTGAAAAACTGTTTTTT.

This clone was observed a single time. As DNA, the CDR3 is TGTGCCAGCAGCTGGGGGGGCACAGATACGCAGTATTTT. It codes for CASSWGGTDTQYF. V gene TRBV7-2 combines with J gene TRBJ2-3, with a tentative D call TRBD2 (6 bases). Trimming took off 4 bases at V and 1 base at J, with 6 bases between the two ends. Germline-derived CDR1 and CDR2 are SGHTA and FQGNSA. CDR3 size: 13 residues. The complete variable domain, with remaining parts taken from reference TRBV7-2 and TRBJ2-3, reads GAGVSQSPSNKVTEKGKDVELRCDPISGHTALYWYRQSLGQGLEFLIYFQGNSAPDKSGLPSDRFSAERTGGSVSTLTIQRTQQEDSAVYLCASSWGGTDTQYFGPGTRLTVL.

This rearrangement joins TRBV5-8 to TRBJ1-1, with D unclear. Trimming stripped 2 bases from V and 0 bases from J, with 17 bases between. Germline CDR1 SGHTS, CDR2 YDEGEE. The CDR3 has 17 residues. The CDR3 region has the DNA TGTGCCAGCAGCTTAGGTCAGGCGGTTCTTTTGAACACTGAAGCTTTCTTT. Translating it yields CASSLGQAVLLNTEAFF.

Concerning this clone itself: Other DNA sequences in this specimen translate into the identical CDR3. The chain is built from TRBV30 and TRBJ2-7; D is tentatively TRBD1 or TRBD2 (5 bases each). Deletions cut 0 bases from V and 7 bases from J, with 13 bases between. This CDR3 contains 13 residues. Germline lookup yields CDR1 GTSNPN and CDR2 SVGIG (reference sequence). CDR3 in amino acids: CAWSVARGGEQYF. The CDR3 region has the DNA TGTGCCTGGAGTGTCGCTCGGGGCGGGGAGCAGTACTTC.

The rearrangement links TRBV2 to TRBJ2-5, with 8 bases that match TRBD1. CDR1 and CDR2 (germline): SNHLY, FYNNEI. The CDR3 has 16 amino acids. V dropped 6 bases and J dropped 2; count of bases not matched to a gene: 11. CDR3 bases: TGTGCCAGCAGGCCGTGGCAGGGGGCGTCGCAAGAGACCCAGTACTTC. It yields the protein CASRPWQGASQETQYF.

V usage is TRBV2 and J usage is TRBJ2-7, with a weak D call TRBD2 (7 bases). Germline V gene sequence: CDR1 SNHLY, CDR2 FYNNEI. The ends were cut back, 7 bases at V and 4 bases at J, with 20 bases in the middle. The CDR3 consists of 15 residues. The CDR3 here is CASMQLEGGVYEQYF. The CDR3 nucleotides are TGTGCCAGCATGCAGTTGGAAGGGGGGGTGTACGAGCAGTACTTC.

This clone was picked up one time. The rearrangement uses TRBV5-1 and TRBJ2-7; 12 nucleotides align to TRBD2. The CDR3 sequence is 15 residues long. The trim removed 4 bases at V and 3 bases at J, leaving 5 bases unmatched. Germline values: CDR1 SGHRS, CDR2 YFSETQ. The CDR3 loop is CASSPGTSGFYEQYF. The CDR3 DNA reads TGCGCCAGCAGCCCGGGGACTAGCGGGTTCTACGAGCAGTACTTC.

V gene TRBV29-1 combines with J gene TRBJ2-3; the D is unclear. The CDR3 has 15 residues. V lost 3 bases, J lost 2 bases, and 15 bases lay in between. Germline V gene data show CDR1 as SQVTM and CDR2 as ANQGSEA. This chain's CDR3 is CSVDQGRGYTDTQYF. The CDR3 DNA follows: TGCAGCGTTGACCAAGGACGTGGGTACACAGATACGCAGTATTTT.

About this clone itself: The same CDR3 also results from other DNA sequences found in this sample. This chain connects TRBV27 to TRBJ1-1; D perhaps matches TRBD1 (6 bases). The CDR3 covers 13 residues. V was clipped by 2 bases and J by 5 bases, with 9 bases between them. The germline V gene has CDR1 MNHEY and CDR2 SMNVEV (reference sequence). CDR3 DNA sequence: TGTGCCAGCAGTTTACAGGGGTGGACTGAAGCTTTCTTT. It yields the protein CASSLQGWTEAFF.

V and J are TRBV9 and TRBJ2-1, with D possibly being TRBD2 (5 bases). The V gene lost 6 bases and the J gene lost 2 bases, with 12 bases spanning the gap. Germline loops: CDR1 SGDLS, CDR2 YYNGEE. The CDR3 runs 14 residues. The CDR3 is CASNEGWPYNEQFF. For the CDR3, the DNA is TGTGCCAGCAATGAGGGATGGCCCTACAATGAGCAGTTCTTC.

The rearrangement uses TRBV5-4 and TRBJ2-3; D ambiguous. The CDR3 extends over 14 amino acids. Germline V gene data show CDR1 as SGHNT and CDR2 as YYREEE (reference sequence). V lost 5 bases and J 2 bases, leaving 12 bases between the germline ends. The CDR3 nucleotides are TGTGCCAGCAGTCTTCCAAGACCCACAGATACGCAGTATTTT. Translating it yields CASSLPRPTDTQYF.

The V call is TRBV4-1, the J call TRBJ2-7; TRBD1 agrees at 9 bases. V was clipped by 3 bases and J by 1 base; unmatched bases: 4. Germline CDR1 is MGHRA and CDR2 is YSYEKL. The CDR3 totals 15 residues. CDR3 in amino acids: CASSHRDRESYEQYF. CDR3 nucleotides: TGCGCCAGCAGCCACCGGGACAGGGAGTCCTACGAGCAGTACTTC.